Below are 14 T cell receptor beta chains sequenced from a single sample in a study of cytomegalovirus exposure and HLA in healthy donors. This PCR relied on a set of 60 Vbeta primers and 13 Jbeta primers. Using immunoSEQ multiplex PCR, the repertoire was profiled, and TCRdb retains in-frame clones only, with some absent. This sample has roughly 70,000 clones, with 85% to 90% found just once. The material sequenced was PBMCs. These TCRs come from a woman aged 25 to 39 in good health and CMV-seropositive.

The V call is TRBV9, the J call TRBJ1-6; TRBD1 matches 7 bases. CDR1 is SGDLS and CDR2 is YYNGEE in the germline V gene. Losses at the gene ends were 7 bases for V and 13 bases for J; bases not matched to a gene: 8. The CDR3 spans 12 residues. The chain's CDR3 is CASRSGTAPLHF. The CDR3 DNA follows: TGTGCCAGCCGTTCCGGGACAGCTCCCCTCCACTTT.

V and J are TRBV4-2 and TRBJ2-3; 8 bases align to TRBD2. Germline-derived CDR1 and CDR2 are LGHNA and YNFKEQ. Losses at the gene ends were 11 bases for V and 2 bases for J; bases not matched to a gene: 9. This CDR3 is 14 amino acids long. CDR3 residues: CAVSSGLVTDTQYF. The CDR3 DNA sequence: TGTGCCGTTTCTAGCGGGCTCGTCACAGATACGCAGTATTTT.

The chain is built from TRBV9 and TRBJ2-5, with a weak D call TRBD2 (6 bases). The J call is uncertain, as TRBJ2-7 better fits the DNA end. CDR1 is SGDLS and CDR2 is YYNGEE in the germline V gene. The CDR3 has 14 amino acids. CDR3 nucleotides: TGTGCCAGCAGCGCCCGGGACTTTGACTACGAGCAGTACTTC. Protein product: CASSARDFDYEQYF.

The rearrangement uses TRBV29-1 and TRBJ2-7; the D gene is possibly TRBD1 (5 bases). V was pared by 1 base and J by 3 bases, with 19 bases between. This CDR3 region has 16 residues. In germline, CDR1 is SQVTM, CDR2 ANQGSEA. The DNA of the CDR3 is TGCAGCGTTGAAGGGATCCAGGGTGGGTTAGGCTACGAGCAGTACTTC. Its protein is CSVEGIQGGLGYEQYF.

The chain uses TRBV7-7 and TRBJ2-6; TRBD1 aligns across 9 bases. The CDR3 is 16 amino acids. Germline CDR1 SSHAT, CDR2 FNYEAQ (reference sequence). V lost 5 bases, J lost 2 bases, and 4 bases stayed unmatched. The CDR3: CASSPWTGAGANVLTF. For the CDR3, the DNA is TGTGCCAGCAGCCCCTGGACAGGGGCTGGGGCCAACGTCCTGACTTTC. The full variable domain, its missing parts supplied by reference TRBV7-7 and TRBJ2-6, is GAGVSQSPRYKVTKRGQDVTLRCDPISSHATLYWYQQALGQGPEFLTYFNYEAQPDKSGLPSDRFSAERPEGSISTLTIQRTEQRDSAMYRCASSPWTGAGANVLTFGAGSRLTVL.

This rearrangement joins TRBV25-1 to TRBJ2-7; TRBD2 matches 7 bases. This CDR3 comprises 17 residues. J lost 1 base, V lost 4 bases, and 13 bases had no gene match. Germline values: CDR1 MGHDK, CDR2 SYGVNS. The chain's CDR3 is CASSGKRAGSRSYEQYF. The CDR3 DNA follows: TGTGCCAGCAGTGGTAAAAGAGCGGGGTCAAGATCCTACGAGCAGTACTTC.

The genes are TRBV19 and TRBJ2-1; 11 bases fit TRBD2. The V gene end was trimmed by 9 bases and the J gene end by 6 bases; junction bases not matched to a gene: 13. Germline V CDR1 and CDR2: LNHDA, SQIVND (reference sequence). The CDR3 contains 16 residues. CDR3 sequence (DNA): TGTGCCAGCTTCCCCCTGGGACTAGCGGACCCCAATGAGCAGTTCTTC. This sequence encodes CASFPLGLADPNEQFF. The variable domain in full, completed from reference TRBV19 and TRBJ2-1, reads DGGITQSPKYLFRKEGQNVTLSCEQNLNHDAMYWYRQDPGQGLRLIYYSQIVNDFQKGDIAEGYSVSREKKESFPLTVTSAQKNPTAFYLCASFPLGLADPNEQFFGPGTRLTVL.

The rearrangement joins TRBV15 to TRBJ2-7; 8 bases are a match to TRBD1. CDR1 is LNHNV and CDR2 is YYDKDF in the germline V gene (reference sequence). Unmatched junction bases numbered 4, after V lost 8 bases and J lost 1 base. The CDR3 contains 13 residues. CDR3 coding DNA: TGTGCCACCTCCCGGGACAGGTCCTACGAGCAGTACTTC. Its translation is CATSRDRSYEQYF.

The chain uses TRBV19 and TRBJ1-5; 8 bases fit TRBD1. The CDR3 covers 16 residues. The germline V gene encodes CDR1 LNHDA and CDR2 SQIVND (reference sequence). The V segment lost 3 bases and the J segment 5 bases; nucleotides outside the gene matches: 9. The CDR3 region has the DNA TGTGCCAGTAGTATTAGGCCGGGACAGGCCTATCAGCCCCAGCATTTT. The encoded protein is CASSIRPGQAYQPQHF.

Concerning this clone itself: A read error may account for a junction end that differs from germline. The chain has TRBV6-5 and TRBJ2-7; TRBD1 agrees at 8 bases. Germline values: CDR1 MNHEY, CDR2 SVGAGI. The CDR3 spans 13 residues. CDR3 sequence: CASGYRGYYEQYF. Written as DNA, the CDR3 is TGTGCCAGCGGTTACAGGGGGTACTACGAGCAGTACTTC.

In nucleotides, the CDR3 is TGTGCCTGGAGGCCTAGCGGGGCAACAGATACGCAGTATTTT. It specifies CAWRPSGATDTQYF. The chain uses TRBV30 and TRBJ2-3; 9 bases agree with TRBD2. The germline V gene encodes CDR1 GTSNPN and CDR2 SVGIG (reference sequence). V dropped 3 bases and J dropped 3; count of bases not matched to a gene: 4. The CDR3 is 14 residues long.

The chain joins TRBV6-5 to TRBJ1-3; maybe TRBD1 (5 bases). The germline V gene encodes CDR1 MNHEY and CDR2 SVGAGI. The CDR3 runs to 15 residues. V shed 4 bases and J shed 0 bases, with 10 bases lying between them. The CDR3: CASSSDRFSGNTIYF. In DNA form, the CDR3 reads TGTGCCAGCAGTTCCGACAGATTCTCTGGAAACACCATATATTTT.

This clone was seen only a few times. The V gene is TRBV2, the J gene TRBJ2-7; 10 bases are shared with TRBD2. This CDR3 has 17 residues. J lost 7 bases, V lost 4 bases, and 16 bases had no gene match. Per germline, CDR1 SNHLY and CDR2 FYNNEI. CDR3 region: CASSGPAGGPYGDEQYF. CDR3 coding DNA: TGTGCCAGCAGTGGCCCAGCGGGAGGGCCGTATGGGGATGAGCAGTACTTC.

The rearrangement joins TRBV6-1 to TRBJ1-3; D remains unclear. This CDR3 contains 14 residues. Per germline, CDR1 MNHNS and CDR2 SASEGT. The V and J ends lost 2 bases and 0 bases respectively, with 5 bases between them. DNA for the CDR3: TGTGCCAGCAGTGAACTAGTCTCTGGAAACACCATATATTTT. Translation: CASSELVSGNTIYF.